What follows describes a single T cell receptor beta chain. What it recognizes is unknown. This entry comes from a study of T cell responses to AZD1222 COVID-19 vaccine. Study-level points and caveats: None of the repertoires were sampled until the peak T cell response had passed. Only five to seven AZD1222 recipients were seropositive at baseline. Among vaccine-associated CD4 TCRs, coverage spanned spike, with dominance at 160-218 and 743-854. Breadth and depth of Spike-specific TCRs rose after two AZD1222 doses.

Germline V gene data show CDR1 as SGHVS and CDR2 as FNYEAQ. The CDR3 is 15 residues long. J was trimmed by 4 bases and V by 2 bases; bases with no gene match: 2. The data were produced by immunoSEQ multiplex PCR, yet TCRdb's version contains in-frame clones alone and is incomplete. The table includes around 120,000 clones, approximately 85% detected once. The V call is TRBV7-6, the J call TRBJ1-5, with TRBD1 matching 10 bases. The sequences come from peripheral blood, collected on day 0 of MenACWY control vaccination. The receptor was derived from an adult in good health. CDR3 residues: CASSLRQGANQPQHF. For the CDR3, the DNA is TGTGCCAGCAGCTTAAGACAGGGGGCTAATCAGCCCCAGCATTTT.